Following are 8 T cell receptor beta chains from one sample sequenced in a study of breast tumors, draining lymph nodes, adjacent tissues. The lymph nodes were axillary draining lymph nodes from breast cancer patients. TCRdb processed the multiplex PCR reads anew with MiXCR; each CDR3 protein has one entry. The data hold 150,000 to 200,000 distinct CDR3 sequences, with 33% observed a single time. Sequencing input: axillary lymph node tissue. The receptors come from a female donor with breast cancer. Some clones in this sample may be carry-over from other donors' samples.

This clonotype came up many times. In DNA, the CDR3 is TGTGCCAGCAGACGTAGACTTGGAGTCTCCTATAATTCACCCCTCCACTTT. It translates to CASRRRLGVSYNSPLHF. The V gene is TRBV12-3 or TRBV12-4, the J gene TRBJ1-6; D is unclear. The CDR3 covers 17 residues. Deletions cut 6 bases from V and 0 bases from J, with 15 bases between.

V is TRBV5-4 and J is TRBJ2-1, with D hard to call. The germline V and J ends were trimmed by 2 bases and 4 bases, with 13 bases remaining between them. Per the germline V gene, CDR1 is SGHNT and CDR2 is YYREEE (reference sequence). The CDR3 spans 15 residues. The CDR3 nucleotides read TGTGCCAGCAGCTTCGCAGGCAGACCATACAATGAGCAGTTCTTC. It encodes CASSFAGRPYNEQFF.

The chain employs TRBV25-1 and TRBJ1-2; 10 bases are shared with TRBD1. This CDR3 has 12 amino acids. CDR1 and CDR2 (germline): MGHDK, SYGVNS. The CDR3 nucleotides read TGTGCTAGTCCGGGACAGGGGTACGGCTACACCTTC. Protein product: CASPGQGYGYTF.

There are a few counts of this clonotype. This may arise from a read error, as a much more abundant clone is one base away. The genes are TRBV2 and TRBJ1-2; tentatively, D is TRBD1 (6 bases). CDR1 and CDR2 from the germline V gene are SNHLY and FYNNEI. The CDR3 spans 14 residues. V dropped 4 bases and J dropped 2 bases, with 11 bases sitting between them. CDR3 region: CASSASDRNYGYTF. CDR3 nucleotide sequence: TGTGCCAGCAGTGCCTCAGACAGGAACTATGGCTACACCTTC.

This clonotype was seen repeatedly, ten times or more. The chain links TRBV14 to TRBJ2-7; D call uncertain. Trimming removed 3 bases at V and 4 bases at J, with 4 bases between. CDR1 and CDR2 from the germline V gene are SGHDN and FVKESK. The CDR3 extends over 11 amino acids. The CDR3 sequence: CASSQVYEQYF. In DNA form, the CDR3 reads TGTGCCAGCAGCCAGGTTTACGAGCAGTACTTC.

This clonotype occurred a few times. The chain links TRBV6-1 to TRBJ1-3; 7 bases map to TRBD1. The germline V gene encodes CDR1 MNHNS and CDR2 SASEGT. The CDR3 runs 15 residues. V shed 7 bases and J 2 bases; nucleotides not matched to a gene: 8. The CDR3 sequence: CASTRGRETGNTIYF. The CDR3 nucleotides read TGTGCCAGCACCAGGGGGAGGGAGACTGGAAACACCATATATTTT.

As for this clonotype: With a much larger clone just one base away, this may be a read error. V usage is TRBV19 and J usage is TRBJ2-7; D remains ambiguous. The CDR3 runs to 13 residues. CDR1 is LNHDA, CDR2 SQIVND, per germline (reference sequence). The CDR3 region has the DNA TGTGCCAGTAGTATATCCTTCTCCTACGAGCGGTACTTC. This gives the protein CASSISFSYERYF. The full variable domain, with the rest looked up from reference TRBV19 and TRBJ2-7, is DGGITQSPKYLFRKEGQNVTLSCEQNLNHDAMYWYRQDPGQGLRLIYYSQIVNDFQKGDIAEGYSVSREKKESFPLTVTSAQKNPTAFYLCASSISFSYERYFGPGTRLTVT.

The DNA of the CDR3 is TGCAGCGCCCGAGGGACTAGCGGGAGAAACGAGCAGTACTTC. As protein: CSARGTSGRNEQYF. The V gene is TRBV29-1, the J gene TRBJ2-7, with 14 nucleotides matching TRBD2. Germline loops: CDR1 SQVTM, CDR2 ANQGSEA. With 7 bases clipped from V and 5 bases from J, the junction kept 7 bases outside the gene matches. There are 14 residues in the CDR3.